This T cell receptor beta chain was sequenced for a study of monozygotic twins with inflammatory bowel disease. Study observations and caveats: Repertoires of patients may have been made more variable by differing immunosuppressive treatments. For IBD patients, clonotypes shared with others were fewer than for healthy twins, especially with disease activity.

The draw for each donor consisted of a single 2.5 ml blood sample. As for this clonotype: No antigen is known for it.

cDNA for each sample came from eight separate reactions. TCRdb reworked the 5' RACE reads into one entry per CDR3 protein, no DNA. The ten most abundant clones cover 2% to 2.5% of a sample with approximately 400,000 distinct CDR3 sequences. This CDR3 is 14 amino acids long. The germline V gene has CDR1 KGHSH and CDR2 LQKENI. This clonotype was obtained from a human donor with ulcerative colitis or Crohn's disease, or a healthy co-twin of an affected twin (not recorded which). The chain recombines TRBV18 with TRBJ2-2. The sequenced material came from blood. The CDR3 protein is CASSLTQSTGELFF.